This TCR beta chain appears in the sequencing data of a study of shared clonotypes between healthy human individuals (dated by TCRdb to 2018 to 2020). Regarding the research as a whole: The cohort comprised a couple of women and a few men aged 18 to 49 years. Per donor, three plates each were used for CD4 naive and CD4 memory, two for CD8 naive, and one for CD8 memory. Blood TCR repertoires of five healthy adults were deeply sequenced to estimate repertoire size and the extent of clonotype sharing between individuals. Each donor's leukapheresis produced roughly between roughly 0.9 and 9 billion PBMCs. To increase sequencing depth and limit assay-specific biases, TCR repertoire library preparation and sequencing were carried out by different laboratories using diverse techniques. The research as a whole found: The genetic and exposure-history diversity represented was limited by the small number of donors. Based on pairwise subsampling, the degree of clonotype sharing among donors was expected to be affected by sequencing depth. Naive subsets generally had larger estimated clonotype richness than memory subsets did. Sharing across several donors was observed for about 4.8% of naive CD4, around 3.5% of naive CD8, 2% to 2.5% of memory CD4, and roughly 0.43% of memory CD8 clonotypes. Compared with non-shared clonotypes, the clonotypes found in all four sorted-subset donors had higher generation probabilities. Incomplete sequencing was indicated by rarefaction of sorted-subset datasets, despite the large sequencing depth. Sampling was restricted to blood, and TCR repertoires in tissue are likely to differ from TCR repertoires in blood.

Notes on this clone: The clone's antigen remains unknown. Base qualities are not provided; no much larger clone lies one nucleotide away.

TCR CDR3 regions were amplified from genomic DNA by multiplex PCR using the deep immunoSEQ assay. Genomic DNA extracted from each cell subset was distributed evenly over all wells of several immunoSEQ 96-well plates, and each plate served as one replicate. For sorted subsets, each replicate PCR was loaded with 150 to 250 ng genomic DNA, equivalent to 25,000 to 35,000 T cell genomes. The purified libraries were quantified using a Qubit 3.0 fluorometer, sized with a Bioanalyzer 2100, and then quantified again using the KAPA Library Quantification kit. A separate single-read 150-cycle Illumina NextSeq 550 flow cell was used to sequence each immunoSEQ 96-well plate. The original methods were these. Because the immunoSEQ output held only junctional sequences and lacked quality scores, the filtering could not match the filtering applied to full-length reads. Sequences were annotated with PyIR, a Python wrapper for IgBLAST v1.9, and V/J genes and CDR3 were assigned using IMGT germline references. Reads were removed for weak V/J assignments (E-value above 1e-6), missing CDR3, stop codons, out-of-frame junctions, or ambiguous translated residues. V3J clonotypes were defined as sequences sharing the same inferred V gene, J gene, and CDR3 amino acid sequence. The percentage overlap between two repertoires was calculated by dividing the number of shared unique clonotypes by the size of the smaller repertoire. RTK rarefaction, the Chao1 estimator, and Recon v2.1 estimates of unobserved clonotypes were used to assess repertoire richness. Generation probabilities were computed with OLGA for all TCRbeta clonotypes obtained by the gDNA method from four donors. TCRdb took this table from immuneACCESS and kept in-frame rearrangements with V and J called. Such tables lack part of the clones; where checked against another copy, unresolved V genes explain under half of the gap, and the rest is unexplained. V and J calls and clone size are those listed in that table; D and trimming were worked out from the DNA. This sample holds about 1 million clones; about 75% were observed only once. Roughly 1.4% of the sample goes to the ten largest clones.

For this chain, trimming is 8 bases at the V end and 2 bases at the J end, and the number of junction bases without a gene match is 1. From the cysteine through the phenylalanine, the CDR3 covers 15 amino acids. Kept here is only the CDR3 DNA, which spans 45 bases and is read in frame from base 1. CDR1 and CDR2, per the germline V gene, are MDHEN and SYDVKM. Healthy HIV-negative adults with no recently reported acute infections or vaccinations were included as donors. Every donor was a Caucasian adult residing in Nashville, Tennessee, USA. CD4+ T cells were enriched through magnetic negative selection, after which naive cells were positively selected on CD45RA and the remaining negative fraction served as the memory subset. Blood was collected by leukapheresis, and PBMCs were isolated by Ficoll-Histopaque density gradient centrifugation and then cryopreserved in liquid nitrogen vapor phase. Analytical flow cytometry was used to check the purity and quantity of each magnetically sorted T cell population. Each sorted fraction had its genomic DNA isolated and then quantified by UV absorbance on a Nanodrop 2000c.

Sequenced material: memory CD4+ T cells sorted from blood. The cell subset or site label here, explained by the study, means: CD45RA-negative fraction. This receptor chain uses TRBV28 and TRBJ2-6; 12 junctional bases match TRBD2. This clonotype was sampled from a man aged 18 to 30 in good health. The CDR3 region: CASWTSGAGANVLTF. The nucleotides read TGTGCCAGCTGGACTAGCGGGGCTGGGGCCAACGTCCTGACTTTC.